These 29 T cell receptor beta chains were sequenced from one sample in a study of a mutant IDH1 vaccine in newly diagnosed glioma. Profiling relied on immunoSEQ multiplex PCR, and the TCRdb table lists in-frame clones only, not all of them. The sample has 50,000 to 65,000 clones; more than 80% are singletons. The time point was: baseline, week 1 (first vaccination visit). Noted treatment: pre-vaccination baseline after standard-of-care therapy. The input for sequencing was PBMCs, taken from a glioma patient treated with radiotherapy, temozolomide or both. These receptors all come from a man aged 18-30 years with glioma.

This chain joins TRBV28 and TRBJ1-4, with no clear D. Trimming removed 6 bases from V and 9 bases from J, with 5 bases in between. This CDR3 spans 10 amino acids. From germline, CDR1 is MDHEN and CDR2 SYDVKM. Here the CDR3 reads CASSQKKLFF. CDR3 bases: TGTGCCAGCAGCCAAAAAAAACTGTTTTTT.

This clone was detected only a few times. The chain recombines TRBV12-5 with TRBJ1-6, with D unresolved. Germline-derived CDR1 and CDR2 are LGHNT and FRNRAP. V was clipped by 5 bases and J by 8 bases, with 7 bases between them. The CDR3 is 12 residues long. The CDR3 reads CASGVSYSPLHF. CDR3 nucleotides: TGTGCTAGTGGTGTATCGTATTCACCCCTCCACTTT.

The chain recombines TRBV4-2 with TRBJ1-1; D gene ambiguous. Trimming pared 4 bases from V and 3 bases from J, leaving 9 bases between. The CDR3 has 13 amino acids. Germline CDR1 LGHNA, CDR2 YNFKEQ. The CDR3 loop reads CASSRGVDTEAFF. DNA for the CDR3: TGTGCCAGCAGCCGCGGGGTGGACACTGAAGCTTTCTTT.

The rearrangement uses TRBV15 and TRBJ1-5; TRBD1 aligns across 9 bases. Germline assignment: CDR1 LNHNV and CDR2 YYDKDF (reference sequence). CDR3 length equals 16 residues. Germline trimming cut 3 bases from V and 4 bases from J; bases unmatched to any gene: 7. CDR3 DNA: TGTGCCACCAGCAGGGGGACAGGGATCCGTAATCAGCCCCAGCATTTT. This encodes CATSRGTGIRNQPQHF.

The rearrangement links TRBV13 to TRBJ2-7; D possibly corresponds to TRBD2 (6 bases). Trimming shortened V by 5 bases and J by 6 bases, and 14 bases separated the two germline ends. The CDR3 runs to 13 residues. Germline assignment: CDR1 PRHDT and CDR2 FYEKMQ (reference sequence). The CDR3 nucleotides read TGTGCCAGCAGCAACCGGGACTGGACCGAGCAGTACTTC. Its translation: CASSNRDWTEQYF.

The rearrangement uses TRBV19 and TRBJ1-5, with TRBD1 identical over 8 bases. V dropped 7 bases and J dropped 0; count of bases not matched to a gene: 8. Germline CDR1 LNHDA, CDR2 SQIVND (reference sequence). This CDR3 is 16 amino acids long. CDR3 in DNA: TGTGCCAGTACGGGACAGGCCTTCTATAGCAATCAGCCCCAGCATTTT. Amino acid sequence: CASTGQAFYSNQPQHF.

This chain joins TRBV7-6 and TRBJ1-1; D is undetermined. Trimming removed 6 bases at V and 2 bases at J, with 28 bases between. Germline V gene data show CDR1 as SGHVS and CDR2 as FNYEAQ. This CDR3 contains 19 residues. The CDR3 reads CASRAFTDGSSRANTEAFF. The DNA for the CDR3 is TGTGCCAGCAGGGCCTTTACGGACGGATCCTCGAGGGCTAACACTGAAGCTTTCTTT. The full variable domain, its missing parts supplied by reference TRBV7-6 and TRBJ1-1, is GAGVSQSPRYKVTKRGQDVALRCDPISGHVSLYWYRQALGQGPEFLTYFNYEAQQDKSGLPNDRFSAERPEGSISTLTIQRTEQRDSAMYRCASRAFTDGSSRANTEAFFGQGTRLTVV.

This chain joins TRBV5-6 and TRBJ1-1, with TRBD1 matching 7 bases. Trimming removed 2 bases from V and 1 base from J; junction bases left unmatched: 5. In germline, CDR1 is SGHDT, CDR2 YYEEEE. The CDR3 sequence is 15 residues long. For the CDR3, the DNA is TGTGCCAGCAGCTTATTCGACAGGGCGAACACTGAAGCTTTCTTT. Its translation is CASSLFDRANTEAFF.

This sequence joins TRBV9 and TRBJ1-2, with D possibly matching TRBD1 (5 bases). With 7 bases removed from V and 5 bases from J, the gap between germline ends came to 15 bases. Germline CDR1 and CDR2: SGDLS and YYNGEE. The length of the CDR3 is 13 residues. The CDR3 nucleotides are TGTGCCAGCGGAGGGGTCCACCAATATGGCTACACCTTC. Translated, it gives CASGGVHQYGYTF.

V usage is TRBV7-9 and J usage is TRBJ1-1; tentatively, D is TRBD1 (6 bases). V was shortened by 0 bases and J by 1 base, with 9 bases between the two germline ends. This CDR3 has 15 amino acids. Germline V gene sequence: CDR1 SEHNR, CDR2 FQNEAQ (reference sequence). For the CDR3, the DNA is TGTGCCAGCAGCTTAGCGGGGGCGCGGAACACTGAAGCTTTCTTT. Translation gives CASSLAGARNTEAFF.

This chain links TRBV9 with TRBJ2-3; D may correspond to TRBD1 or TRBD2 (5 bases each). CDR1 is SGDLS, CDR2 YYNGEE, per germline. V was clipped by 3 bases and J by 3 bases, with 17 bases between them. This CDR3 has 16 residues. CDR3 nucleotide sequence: TGTGCCAGCAGCGCATACCGGGACCCGATAACAGATACGCAGTATTTT. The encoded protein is CASSAYRDPITDTQYF.

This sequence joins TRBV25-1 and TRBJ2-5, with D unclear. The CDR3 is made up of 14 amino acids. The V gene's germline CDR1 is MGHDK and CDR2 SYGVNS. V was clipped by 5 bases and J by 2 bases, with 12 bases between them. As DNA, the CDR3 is TGTGCCAGCAGTCGTGGGGTCTTTCAAGAGACCCAGTACTTC. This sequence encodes CASSRGVFQETQYF.

CDR3 residues: CAISESTERGEETQYF. The CDR3 DNA reads TGTGCCATCAGTGAGTCCACGGAAAGGGGGGAAGAGACCCAGTACTTC. The chain links TRBV10-3 to TRBJ2-5, with D perhaps being TRBD1 or TRBD2 (6 bases each). The CDR3 extends over 16 amino acids. V was clipped by 0 bases and J by 3 bases, with 14 bases between them. Germline loops: CDR1 ENHRY, CDR2 SYGVKD.

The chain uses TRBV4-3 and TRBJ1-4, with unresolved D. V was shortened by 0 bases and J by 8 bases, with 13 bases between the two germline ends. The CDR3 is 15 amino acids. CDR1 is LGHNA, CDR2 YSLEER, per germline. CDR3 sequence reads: CASSQEPRTREKLFF. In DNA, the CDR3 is TGCGCCAGCAGCCAAGAACCCCGGACCCGGGAAAAACTGTTTTTT.

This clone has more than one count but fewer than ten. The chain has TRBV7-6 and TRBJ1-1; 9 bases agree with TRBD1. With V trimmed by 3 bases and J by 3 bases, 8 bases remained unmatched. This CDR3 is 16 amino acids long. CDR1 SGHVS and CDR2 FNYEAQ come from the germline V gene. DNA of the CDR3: TGTGCCAGCAGCTTCTCCCGGGACAGGGCGGACACTGAAGCTTTCTTT. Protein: CASSFSRDRADTEAFF. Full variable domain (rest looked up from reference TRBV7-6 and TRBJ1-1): GAGVSQSPRYKVTKRGQDVALRCDPISGHVSLYWYRQALGQGPEFLTYFNYEAQQDKSGLPNDRFSAERPEGSISTLTIQRTEQRDSAMYRCASSFSRDRADTEAFFGQGTRLTVV.

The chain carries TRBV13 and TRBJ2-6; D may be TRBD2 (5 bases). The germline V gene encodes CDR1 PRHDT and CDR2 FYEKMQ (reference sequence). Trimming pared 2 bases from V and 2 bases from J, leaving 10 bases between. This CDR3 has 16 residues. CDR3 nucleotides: TGTGCCAGCAGCTTACAGGAGGTGGCTGGGGCCAACGTCCTGACTTTC. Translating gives CASSLQEVAGANVLTF.

CDR3 in DNA: TGTGCCAGCAGCGTACAGGGAAGATATGTTACGAACGGTGAAGCTTTCTTT. This translates into CASSVQGRYVTNGEAFF. The genes are TRBV7-9 and TRBJ1-1; D is possibly TRBD1 (6 bases). With 5 bases removed from V and 7 bases from J, the gap between germline ends came to 26 bases. This CDR3 region has 17 residues. Germline CDR1 and CDR2: SEHNR and FQNEAQ (reference sequence). Supplemented by reference TRBV7-9 and TRBJ1-1, the full variable domain reads DTGVSQNPRHKITKRGQNVTFRCDPISEHNRLYWYRQTLGQGPEFLTYFQNEAQLEKSRLLSDRFSAERPKGSFSTLEIQRTEQGDSAMYLCASSVQGRYVTNGEAFFGQGTRLTVV.

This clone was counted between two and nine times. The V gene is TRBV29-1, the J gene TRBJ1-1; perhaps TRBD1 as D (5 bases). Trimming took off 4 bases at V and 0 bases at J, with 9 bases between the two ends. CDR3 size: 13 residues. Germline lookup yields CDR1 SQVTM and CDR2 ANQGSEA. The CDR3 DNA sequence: TGCAGCGTTGGACGACAGATGAACACTGAAGCTTTCTTT. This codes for CSVGRQMNTEAFF. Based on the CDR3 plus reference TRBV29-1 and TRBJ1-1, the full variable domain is SAVISQKPSRDICQRGTSLTIQCQVDSQVTMMFWYRQQPGQSLTLIATANQGSEATYESGFVIDKFPISRPNLTFSTLTVSNMSPEDSSIYLCSVGRQMNTEAFFGQGTRLTVV.

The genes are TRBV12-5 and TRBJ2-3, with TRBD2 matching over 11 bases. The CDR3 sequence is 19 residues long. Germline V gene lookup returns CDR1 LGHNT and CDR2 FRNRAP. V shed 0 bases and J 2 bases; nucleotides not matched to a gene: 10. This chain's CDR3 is CASGLVGTPSGGITDTQYF. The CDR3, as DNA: TGTGCTAGTGGTTTGGTAGGTACGCCTAGCGGGGGGATCACAGATACGCAGTATTTT.

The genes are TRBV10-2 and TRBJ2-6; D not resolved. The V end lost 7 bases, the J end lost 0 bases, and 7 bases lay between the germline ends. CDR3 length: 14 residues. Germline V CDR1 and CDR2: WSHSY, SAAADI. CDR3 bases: TGCGCCAGCATTAGTCTCTCTGGGGCCAACGTCCTGACTTTC. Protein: CASISLSGANVLTF.

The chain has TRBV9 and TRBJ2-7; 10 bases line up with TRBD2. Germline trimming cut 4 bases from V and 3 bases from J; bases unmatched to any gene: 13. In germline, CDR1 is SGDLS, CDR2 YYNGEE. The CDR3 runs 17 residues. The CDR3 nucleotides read TGTGCCAGCAGCCCAAAACCCGCGGCTAGCGGGAGCTACGAGCAGTACTTC. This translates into CASSPKPAASGSYEQYF. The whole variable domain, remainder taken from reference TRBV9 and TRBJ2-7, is DSGVTQTPKHLITATGQRVTLRCSPRSGDLSVYWYQQSLDQGLQFLIQYYNGEERAKGNILERFSAQQFPDLHSELNLSSLELGDSALYFCASSPKPAASGSYEQYFGPGTRLTVT.

The CDR3 reads CASSPLGTGEAKNIQYF. CDR3 sequence (DNA): TGTGCCAGCAGTCCTTTGGGGACAGGGGAGGCCAAAAACATTCAGTACTTC. The rearrangement joins TRBV28 to TRBJ2-4; 10 bases line up with TRBD1. The CDR3 runs to 17 residues. After removal of 5 bases from V and 1 base from J, the junction contained 8 bases not matched to a gene. Germline V gene lookup returns CDR1 MDHEN and CDR2 SYDVKM.

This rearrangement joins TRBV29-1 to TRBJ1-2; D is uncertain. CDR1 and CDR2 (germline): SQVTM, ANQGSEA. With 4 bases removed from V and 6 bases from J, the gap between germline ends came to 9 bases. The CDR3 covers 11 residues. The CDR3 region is CSVVGPDGYTF. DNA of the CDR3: TGCAGCGTTGTAGGACCGGATGGCTACACCTTC.

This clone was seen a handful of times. DNA of the CDR3: TGTGCCAGCAGCACCGGAGGGCACACTGAAGCTTTCTTT. Protein sequence: CASSTGGHTEAFF. This sequence joins TRBV13 and TRBJ1-1; D not certain. The germline V and J ends were trimmed by 5 bases and 3 bases, with 10 bases remaining between them. The CDR3 sequence is 13 residues long. Germline values: CDR1 PRHDT, CDR2 FYEKMQ (reference sequence).

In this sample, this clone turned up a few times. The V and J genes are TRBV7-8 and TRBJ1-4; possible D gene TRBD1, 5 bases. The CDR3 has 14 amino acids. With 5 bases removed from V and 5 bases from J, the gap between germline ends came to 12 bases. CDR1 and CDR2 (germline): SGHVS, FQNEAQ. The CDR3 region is CASSVTESNEKLFF. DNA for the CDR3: TGTGCCAGCAGCGTGACAGAGAGCAATGAAAAACTGTTTTTT.

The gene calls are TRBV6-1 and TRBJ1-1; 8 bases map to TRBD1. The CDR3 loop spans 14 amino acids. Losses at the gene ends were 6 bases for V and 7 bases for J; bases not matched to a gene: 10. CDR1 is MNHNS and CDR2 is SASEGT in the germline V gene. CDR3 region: CASRDRVRHDEAFF. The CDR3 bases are TGTGCCAGCAGGGACAGGGTGAGGCATGATGAAGCTTTCTTT.

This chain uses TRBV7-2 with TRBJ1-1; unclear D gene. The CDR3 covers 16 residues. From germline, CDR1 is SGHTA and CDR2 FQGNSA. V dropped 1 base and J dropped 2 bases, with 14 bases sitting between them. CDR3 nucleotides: TGTGCCAGCAGCTTAGAGCCTTGGGGTCCTAACACTGAAGCTTTCTTT. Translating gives CASSLEPWGPNTEAFF.

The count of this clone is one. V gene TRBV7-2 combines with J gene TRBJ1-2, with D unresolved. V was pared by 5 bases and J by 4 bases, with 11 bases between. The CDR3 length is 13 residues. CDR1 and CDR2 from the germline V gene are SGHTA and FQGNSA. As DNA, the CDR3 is TGTGCCAGCAGCCGCCCAGCGGGCTATGGCTACACCTTC. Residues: CASSRPAGYGYTF.

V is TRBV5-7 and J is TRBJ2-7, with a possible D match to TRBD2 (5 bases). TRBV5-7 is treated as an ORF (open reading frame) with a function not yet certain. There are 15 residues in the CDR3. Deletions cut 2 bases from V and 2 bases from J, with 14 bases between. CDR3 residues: CASSLECEGAYEQYF. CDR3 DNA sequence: TGTGCCAGCAGCTTAGAATGTGAGGGTGCCTACGAGCAGTACTTC.